The 21 T cell receptor beta chains listed next were all sequenced from one sample in a study of a mutant IDH1 vaccine in newly diagnosed glioma. These receptors lack a known antigen. The protocol was immunoSEQ multiplex PCR, while the TCRdb copy is restricted to in-frame clones and leaves out a portion. The sample lists some 120,000 clones; about 80% were seen once. Time point specified: week 11, during vaccination. Doses consisted of 300 ug of mutant IDH1 20-mer peptide each, paired with topical imiquimod. The sequences come from PBMCs, collected from a glioma patient whose treatment included an IDH1 peptide vaccine. The receptors were gathered from a man aged 40-50 years with glioma.

V usage is TRBV27 and J usage is TRBJ1-1; 9 bases are a match to TRBD1. Germline V lookup: CDR1 MNHEY, CDR2 SMNVEV (reference sequence). Trimming removed 4 bases from V and 6 bases from J; junction bases left unmatched: 6. The length of the CDR3 is 14 residues. The CDR3 is CASSSSQGASEAFF. CDR3 DNA sequence: TGTGCCAGCAGTTCCTCACAGGGGGCCTCTGAAGCTTTCTTT.

The genes are TRBV7-8 and TRBJ1-2, with a weak D call TRBD1 (6 bases). The CDR3 contains 14 residues. The ends were cut back, 1 base at V and 8 bases at J, with 14 bases in the middle. CDR1 and CDR2 (germline): SGHVS, FQNEAQ. The CDR3 spells CASSLDRGAGGYTF. CDR3 bases: TGTGCCAGCAGCTTAGATAGGGGGGCGGGCGGCTACACCTTC.

This chain links TRBV5-1 with TRBJ2-3, with D possibly called TRBD1 or TRBD2 (5 bases each). V lost 5 bases to trimming and J lost 1 base, with 14 bases between them. Germline loops: CDR1 SGHRS, CDR2 YFSETQ. The CDR3 is 15 residues long. The chain's CDR3 is CASRAGTHGTDTQYF. DNA for the CDR3: TGCGCCAGCAGGGCCGGGACCCATGGCACAGATACGCAGTATTTT. The variable domain in full, completed from reference TRBV5-1 and TRBJ2-3, reads KAGVTQTPRYLIKTRGQQVTLSCSPISGHRSVSWYQQTPGQGLQFLFEYFSETQRNKGNFPGRFSGRQFSNSRSEMNVSTLELGDSALYLCASRAGTHGTDTQYFGPGTRLTVL.

CDR3 residues: CASSPGSVRLFF. In DNA form, the CDR3 reads TGTGCCAGCAGCCCCGGTTCGGTGCGGCTGTTCTTC. The chain joins TRBV7-9 to TRBJ2-1; D uncertain. The germline V gene encodes CDR1 SEHNR and CDR2 FQNEAQ (reference sequence). V was cut by 5 bases and J by 15 bases, with 17 bases left in between. The CDR3 runs 12 residues. Supplemented by reference TRBV7-9 and TRBJ2-1, the full variable domain reads DTGVSQNPRHKITKRGQNVTFRCDPISEHNRLYWYRQTLGQGPEFLTYFQNEAQLEKSRLLSDRFSAERPKGSFSTLEIQRTEQGDSAMYLCASSPGSVRLFFGPGTRLTVL.

J is TRBJ2-3 and V is TRBV7-9, with a possible D match to TRBD2 (6 bases). The CDR3 runs to 13 residues. Trimming took 11 bases from V and 4 from J, leaving 16 bases between them. From germline, CDR1 is SEHNR and CDR2 FQNEAQ (reference sequence). CDR3 residues: CAGGRWGPDTQYF. The CDR3 bases are TGTGCCGGGGGGAGGTGGGGCCCAGATACGCAGTATTTT.

Concerning this clone: Other DNA sequences within the sample encode an identical CDR3. The rearrangement links TRBV30 to TRBJ1-1; D gene unclear. CDR1 is GTSNPN, CDR2 SVGIG, per germline (reference sequence). The CDR3 has 11 residues. Trimming removed 2 bases from V and 2 bases from J, with 3 bases in between. The CDR3 sequence: CAWSRNTEAFF. CDR3 nucleotide sequence: TGTGCCTGGAGTCGCAACACTGAAGCTTTCTTT.

This clone has only a few counts. The same CDR3 arises from other DNA sequences in this sample as well. CDR3 protein: CASRRNTEAFF. As DNA, the CDR3 is TGTGCCAGTAGGAGGAACACTGAAGCTTTCTTT. This sequence joins TRBV19 and TRBJ1-1; the D is unclear. CDR3 length: 11 residues. V lost 6 bases to trimming and J lost 1 base, with 3 bases between them. The V gene's germline CDR1 is LNHDA and CDR2 SQIVND (reference sequence).

The chain carries TRBV29-1 and TRBJ2-7; 8 bases align to TRBD1. Germline CDR1 and CDR2: SQVTM and ANQGSEA. Trimming cost V 7 bases and J 0 bases; bases outside gene matches: 11. The CDR3 covers 15 residues. In nucleotides, the CDR3 is TGCAGCGCCGGGACAGGATCCTCTCCCTCCTACGAGCAGTACTTC. Protein: CSAGTGSSPSYEQYF.

V is TRBV4-1 and J is TRBJ2-3; D may be TRBD2 (6 bases). The germline gives CDR1 MGHRA, CDR2 YSYEKL. The V gene lost 3 bases and the J gene lost 0 bases, with 10 bases spanning the gap. The CDR3 has 15 amino acids. CDR3 nucleotides: TGCGCCAGCAGCCACCCGGGAGTTAGCACAGATACGCAGTATTTT. This codes for CASSHPGVSTDTQYF.

This clone was observed a few times. V usage is TRBV19 and J usage is TRBJ1-1; possibly TRBD1 for D (6 bases). Germline V CDR1 and CDR2: LNHDA, SQIVND (reference sequence). The length of the CDR3 is 14 residues. Deletions cut 5 bases from V and 2 bases from J, with 12 bases between. The CDR3 spells CASSPQGLNTEAFF. CDR3 nucleotide sequence: TGTGCCAGTAGTCCACAGGGTTTAAACACTGAAGCTTTCTTT.

The rearrangement links TRBV4-3 to TRBJ2-6; 10 bases fit TRBD2. The CDR3 has 18 residues. The trim removed 3 bases at V and 0 bases at J, leaving 5 bases unmatched. Germline V gene sequence: CDR1 LGHNA, CDR2 YSLEER. CDR3 region: CASSHLAGGSSGANVLTF. CDR3 bases: TGCGCCAGCAGCCATTTAGCGGGAGGCAGCTCTGGGGCCAACGTCCTGACTTTC.

The rearrangement uses TRBV7-2 and TRBJ2-7; 7 bases are a match to TRBD1. Germline CDR1 SGHTA, CDR2 FQGNSA. CDR3 length: 17 residues. Trimming cost V 4 bases and J 0 bases; bases outside gene matches: 12. The CDR3, as DNA: TGTGCCAGCAGCTCCCTCCCCCGGGACAGATTCTCCTACGAGCAGTACTTC. This codes for CASSSLPRDRFSYEQYF.

As concerns this clone: A read error may explain this, as a much larger clone is one base away. The chain couples TRBV28 to TRBJ1-1; D is unresolved. This CDR3 contains 12 residues. CDR1 is MDHEN, CDR2 SYDVKM, per germline. V shed 6 bases and J shed 2 bases, with 7 bases lying between them. The CDR3 region is CASSRSNTEAFF. In nucleotides, the CDR3 is TGTGCCAGCAGCCGGAGTAACACTGAAGCTTTCTTT.

The chain carries TRBV7-2 and TRBJ2-1; D is ambiguous. V dropped 0 bases and J dropped 8 bases, with 14 bases sitting between them. The germline gives CDR1 SGHTA, CDR2 FQGNSA. This CDR3 comprises 15 residues. CDR3 amino acids: CASSLAGPIIHEQFF. CDR3 bases: TGTGCCAGCAGCTTAGCAGGGCCAATTATCCATGAGCAGTTCTTC.

The genes are TRBV19 and TRBJ2-4; 9 bases agree with TRBD2. The V segment lost 5 bases and the J segment 8 bases; nucleotides outside the gene matches: 7. CDR3 length: 14 residues. Germline lookup yields CDR1 LNHDA and CDR2 SQIVND (reference sequence). DNA for the CDR3: TGTGCCAGTAGTGTAAGCGGGGGGCTTTACATTCAGTACTTC. It yields the protein CASSVSGGLYIQYF.

In nucleotides, the CDR3 is TGTGCCAGCAGCCCCCGAGGACAGGGGACGTCGGGGGAGCAGTACTTC. Translated: CASSPRGQGTSGEQYF. The chain is built from TRBV7-2 and TRBJ2-7; TRBD1 aligns across 9 bases. Trimming at V came to 5 bases and at J to 7 bases, leaving 15 bases not matched to a gene. This CDR3 contains 16 residues. Per germline, CDR1 SGHTA and CDR2 FQGNSA.

A few counts support this clone. The chain's CDR3 is CSGALSSGNTIYF. For the CDR3, the DNA is TGCAGCGGGGCCCTCAGCTCTGGAAACACCATATATTTT. The V and J genes are TRBV29-1 and TRBJ1-3; D is unresolved. Germline V lookup: CDR1 SQVTM, CDR2 ANQGSEA. The CDR3 extends over 13 amino acids. Trimming took off 7 bases at V and 0 bases at J, with 10 bases between the two ends.

The CDR3 sequence is CASSPGGIETQYF. As DNA, the CDR3 is TGTGCCAGCAGTCCAGGGGGTATAGAGACCCAGTACTTC. The chain carries TRBV5-6 and TRBJ2-5; 7 positions match TRBD1. This CDR3 is 13 amino acids long. The junction had 5 bases not matched to a gene; V was cut back by 5 bases and J by 4 bases. The germline V gene encodes CDR1 SGHDT and CDR2 YYEEEE. The full variable domain, with the rest looked up from reference TRBV5-6 and TRBJ2-5, is DAGVTQSPTHLIKTRGQQVTLRCSPKSGHDTVSWYQQALGQGPQFIFQYYEEEERQRGNFPDRFSGHQFPNYSSELNVNALLLGDSALYLCASSPGGIETQYFGPGTRLLVL.

V is TRBV6-5 and J is TRBJ2-7; D might be TRBD2 (5 bases). The CDR3 sequence is 12 residues long. CDR1 and CDR2 from the germline V gene are MNHEY and SVGAGI. Trimming took off 4 bases at V and 6 bases at J, with 10 bases between the two ends. The CDR3 here is CASSSGFSEQYF. The CDR3 nucleotides are TGTGCCAGCAGTTCGGGGTTTAGCGAGCAGTACTTC.

The rearrangement uses TRBV11-1 and TRBJ2-5; 15 bases are shared with TRBD2. CDR1 SGHAT and CDR2 FQDESV come from the germline V gene (reference sequence). V trimming: 5 bases; J trimming: 2 bases; junction bases outside the gene matches: 3. The CDR3 totals 16 residues. As DNA, the CDR3 is TGTGCCAGCAGCCCCGGACTAGCGGGAGGGCAAGAGACCCAGTACTTC. Its protein is CASSPGLAGGQETQYF.

Concerning this clone itself: Relative to the germline gene, one junction end is altered; a read error may explain this. V usage is TRBV29-1 and J usage is TRBJ2-5; no clear D gene. Germline CDR1 and CDR2: SQVTM and ANQGSEA. The CDR3 consists of 14 residues. CDR3: CSVDHLTAQGTQYF. DNA of the CDR3: TGCAGCGTTGATCACCTTACTGCTCAAGGGACCCAGTACTTC.